Each of the 5 T cell receptor beta chains below was sequenced from the same sample in a study of cytomegalovirus exposure and HLA in healthy donors. 60 Vbeta and 13 Jbeta primers were used in PCR. Libraries were prepared by immunoSEQ multiplex PCR; TCRdb keeps only in-frame clonotypes and omits some of them. The sample comprises approximately 220,000 clones, more than 65% of which are singletons, and 0.6% to 0.65% rests with the top ten. Material for sequencing was PBMCs. These receptors were collected from a man aged 18 to 30 in good health and CMV-seronegative.

This clone has more than one count but fewer than ten. The identical CDR3 is also encoded by other nucleotide sequences in the sample. The rearrangement links TRBV4-1 to TRBJ1-1; D is unresolved. Trimming shortened V by 0 bases and J by 2 bases, and 7 bases separated the two germline ends. The germline gives CDR1 MGHRA, CDR2 YSYEKL. The CDR3 is made up of 14 amino acids. This CDR3 is CASSQEAVNTEAFF. CDR3 in DNA: TGCGCCAGCAGCCAAGAGGCAGTTAACACTGAAGCTTTCTTT.

V is TRBV5-6 and J is TRBJ1-5; a possible D gene is TRBD1 (6 bases). The germline gives CDR1 SGHDT, CDR2 YYEEEE. CDR3 length: 16 amino acids. Trimming cost V 5 bases and J 4 bases, with 19 bases left between them. Written as DNA, the CDR3 is TGTGCCAGCAGTCCGCGGCAGGGGCTCGGGAATCAGCCCCAGCATTTT. Translation: CASSPRQGLGNQPQHF.

V gene TRBV10-1 combines with J gene TRBJ2-1; TRBD2 agrees at 8 bases. Germline values: CDR1 WNHNN, CDR2 SYGVQD (reference sequence). V was pared by 2 bases and J by 0 bases, with 3 bases of the junction left unmatched. The CDR3 has 16 residues. The CDR3 nucleotides are TGCGCCAGCAGTGAGCCCAGCGGGAGCTCCTACAATGAGCAGTTCTTC. This codes for CASSEPSGSSYNEQFF.

This rearrangement joins TRBV18 to TRBJ2-1, with D perhaps TRBD2 (6 bases). Germline V CDR1 and CDR2: KGHSH, LQKENI. The CDR3 is 15 amino acids. V was clipped by 5 bases and J by 7 bases, with 18 bases between them. The CDR3 loop is CASSFRERASNEQFF. CDR3 DNA sequence: TGTGCCAGCTCATTCCGGGAGAGGGCGAGTAATGAGCAGTTCTTC.

The CDR3 DNA sequence: TGCGCCAGCAGCTTCCTAGGAACTGAAGCTTTCTTT. This sequence encodes CASSFLGTEAFF. This sequence joins TRBV5-1 and TRBJ1-1; D remains unclear. Germline loops: CDR1 SGHRS, CDR2 YFSETQ. V was trimmed by 2 bases and J by 5 bases, leaving 7 bases between them. The CDR3 runs 12 residues.